Below, one TCR beta chain is given with its context. The data were obtained in a study of shared clonotypes between healthy human individuals. Repertoires were generated with immunoSEQ multiplex PCR, while TCRdb's copy carries only in-frame clones and drops some. The sample lists 1.4 million or so clones; approximately 98.5% were seen once. Sequencing was done on a sample of naive CD4+ T cells sorted from blood. Specified subset: CD45RA+ positively selected. This TCR came from a man aged 30-40 years in good health.

This CDR3 reads CASSLSPIQGTYGYTF. CDR3 bases: TGTGCCAGCAGTTTATCCCCTATACAGGGAACGTATGGCTACACCTTC. The chain uses TRBV27 and TRBJ1-2, with a tentative D call TRBD1 (6 bases). The CDR3 is 16 residues long. V was trimmed by 0 bases and J by 5 bases, leaving 16 bases between them. The germline V gene encodes CDR1 MNHEY and CDR2 SMNVEV (reference sequence).